This paragraph reports one T cell receptor (beta chain). The CDR3 consists of 14 residues. Trimming stripped 8 bases from V and 3 bases from J, with 17 bases between. Germline loops: CDR1 MGHRA, CDR2 YSYEKL. These data originate in a study of technical replicates of blood from a few donors. Sequencing was performed with immunoSEQ multiplex PCR; in TCRdb, only in-frame clones are kept and a portion is missing. This sample yields under 95,000 clones, of which roughly 94% are seen a single time; roughly 0.23% belongs to the top ten. Sequences were obtained from T cells isolated from PBMCs. This chain connects TRBV4-1 to TRBJ2-7; perhaps TRBD1 as D (6 bases). The TCR originated in a human donor in good health. CDR3 amino acids: CASAEDRNLYEQYF. The CDR3 nucleotides read TGCGCCAGCGCCGAGGACAGAAACCTCTACGAGCAGTACTTC.